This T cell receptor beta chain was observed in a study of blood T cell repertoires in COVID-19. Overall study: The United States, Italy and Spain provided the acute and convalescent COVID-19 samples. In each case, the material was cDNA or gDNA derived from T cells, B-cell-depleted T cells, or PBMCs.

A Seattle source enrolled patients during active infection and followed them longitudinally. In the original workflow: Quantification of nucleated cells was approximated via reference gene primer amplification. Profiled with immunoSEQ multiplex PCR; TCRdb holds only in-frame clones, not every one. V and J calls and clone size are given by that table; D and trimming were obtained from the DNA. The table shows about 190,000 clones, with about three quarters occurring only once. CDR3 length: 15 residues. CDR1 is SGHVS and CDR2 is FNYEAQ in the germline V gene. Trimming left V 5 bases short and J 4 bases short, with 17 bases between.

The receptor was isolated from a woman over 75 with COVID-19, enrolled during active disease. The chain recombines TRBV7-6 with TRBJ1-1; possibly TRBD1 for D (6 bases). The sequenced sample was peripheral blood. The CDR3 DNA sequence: TGTGCCAGCAGCGCTAGTGGGGGCTCTCGCACTGAAGCTTTCTTT. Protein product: CASSASGGSRTEAFF.